The TCR beta chain described here comes from a study of T cell responses to AZD1222 COVID-19 vaccine (dated by TCRdb to the early 2020s). Regarding the complete study: TCR sequencing was performed for more than 230 trial participants, of whom some 200 were given two doses of AZD1222 and around 25 were given two doses of MenACWY control vaccine. Enrollment into the trials was organized by age into subgroups of 18-55, 56-69 and 70-plus years, and those subgroups contained about 160, 30 and 59 TCR-sequenced participants, respectively. The full study reports these points: Nearly half of unique spike-specific TCRs reportedly recognized epitopes outside regions mutated in the B.1.351 and B.1.1.7 variants. Because no samples from the day 14 peak response were available, repertoires could be characterized only after the peak T cell response. Conclusions about previously exposed vaccinees are limited because only 6 or 7 AZD1222 recipients were SARS-CoV-2 seropositive at baseline. Participants were mostly white British, with more females than males. The authors suggested clonal diversity may have been underestimated. The 56-69-year group was small, and its depth increase did not reach significance, likely because of low power. The vaccine-associated CD4 TCRs covered the entire spike protein, and the dominant responses fell in regions 160-218 and 743-854. After two AZD1222 doses, spike-specific TCR breadth and depth were significantly higher than at day 0 and than in MenACWY recipients.

In light of the paper, this sample's time point label describes: about 28 days (+/-7) after the second vaccine dose. AZD1222 recipients given second doses at about 4 weeks or at about 12 weeks were pooled, since spike-specific TCR depth and breadth were not found to differ between the two schedules. The vaccinee samples were drawn from two UK trials, COV001 and COV002, one of which was a single-blind randomized controlled phase 2/3 trial testing AZD1222 (ChAdOx1 nCoV-19) in healthy adults. For TCRbeta chain sequencing, PBMC samples from trial participants were taken at day 0 and at day 28 after the second dose. In the germline V gene (reference sequence), CDR1 corresponds to LGHDT and CDR2 to YNNKEL. Counted from cysteine to phenylalanine, this CDR3 has 11 amino acids. Only the CDR3 part of the read is kept: 33 bases, read in frame from the first base. Trimming at the junction amounts to 5 bases on V and 9 bases on J, and the germline ends lie 8 bases apart.

The CDR3 regions of human TCRbeta chains were analyzed by immunosequencing. The authors processed their data as follows. TCRs in the repertoires were compared against a reference library of SARS-CoV-2-specific TCRs that had been generated with the MIRA antigen-specificity platform. Breadth meant the fraction of unique TCRs that were SARS-CoV-2-associated, whereas depth meant the fraction of total T cells that were SARS-CoV-2-associated. Using the MIRA data, each spike-specific TCR was mapped to the spike region that the TCR reacts to and placed in a CD4 or CD8 class. Log10-transformed breadth and depth values were compared by one-way ANOVA with Sidak's multiple comparisons tests. Drawn from immuneACCESS, this table holds only the in-frame rearrangements with V and J called that TCRdb kept. Clones are partly lost; checked studies trace under half to an unresolved V gene and leave the rest unexplained. V, J and clone size derive from that table, while D and trimming were established from the DNA sequence. This sample has roughly 150,000 clones in its table, and roughly 87% of those were observed once. The ten largest clones add up to approximately 5.9% of the sample.

With regard to this clone: No cognate antigen has been identified for it. No base-level quality is on record; no much larger clone is a single base apart.

This clonotype originated in an adult who received the AZD1222 COVID-19 vaccine. This specimen consisted of peripheral blood, obtained 28 days after the second AZD1222 dose. Recombination joined TRBV3-1 (or the pseudogene TRBV3-2) with TRBJ1-5, with an unclear D gene assignment. CDR3 sequence: CASSGIGPQHF. The DNA sequence follows: TGTGCCAGCAGCGGAATTGGGCCCCAGCATTTT.